This T cell receptor (beta chain) derives from a study of T-cell reconstitution after alpha-beta-depleted transplantation in children. Study findings and constraints: At around two months after transplant, the alpha-beta T cells were reportedly derived from several hundred expanded clones that came from non-depleted graft cells.

This CDR3 contains 18 residues. Trimming removed 3 bases from V and 3 bases from J; junction bases left unmatched: 13. This clonotype was counted between two and nine times. Its antigen is as yet unknown. Preparation of the TCRbeta library was carried out with unique molecular identifiers. TCRdb independently ran MiXCR on the PCR reads; one entry per CDR3 protein. Here the sample spans 450,000 to 700,000 distinct CDR3 sequences, around 27% being singletons. Sequences were derived from PBMCs, sampled before TCRalphabeta/CD19-depleted stem cell transplant. This clonotype originated in a boy under two years old with Wiskott-Aldrich syndrome, due to receive a stem cell transplant. The chain combines TRBV12-3 or TRBV12-4 with TRBJ2-3, with 9 bases aligning to TRBD2. The chain's CDR3 is CASSFWREGPGGTDTQYF. For the CDR3, the DNA is TGTGCCAGCAGTTTTTGGCGGGAGGGCCCGGGCGGGACAGATACGCAGTATTTT.